The rows below give T cell receptor beta chains drawn from one sample of a study of OX40 agonist ivuxolimab in advanced cancers. Data came from immunoSEQ multiplex PCR; TCRdb stores just in-frame clones and leaves some out. The table lists about 55,000 clones, approximately 91% of them singletons, with roughly 6.9% in the top ten. The sample was CD4+ or CD8+ T cells sorted from blood, taken in a trial of the OX40 agonist ivuxolimab. Every receptor here comes from an adult with an advanced solid tumor such as melanoma, head and neck, liver or kidney cancer. Both conserved end residues are trimmed from each CDR3. D genes are given only for firm matches. Expanded clones get a size class; other rows say once, few or many, or leave the size out.

D gene: TRBD1
V gene: TRBV6-6
clone size: .
J gene: TRBJ1-5
CDR3 protein: ASRTDRVQPQH

D gene: TRBD2
V gene: TRBV28
clone size: .
J gene: TRBJ2-7
CDR3 protein: ASTLAGLSYEQY

D gene: .
V gene: TRBV18
clone size: .
J gene: TRBJ2-6
CDR3 protein: ASSPRTTQGSGANVLT

D gene: .
V gene: TRBV30
clone size: .
J gene: TRBJ2-3
CDR3 protein: AWSVLESADTQY

D gene: TRBD2
V gene: TRBV30
clone size: .
J gene: TRBJ2-7
CDR3 protein: AWKPPGLAASEQY

D gene: TRBD1
V gene: TRBV19
clone size: .
J gene: TRBJ2-7
CDR3 protein: ASSASDRGTASEQY

D gene: TRBD2
V gene: TRBV9
clone size: .
J gene: TRBJ2-3
CDR3 protein: ASSVVAGGPADTQY

D gene: .
V gene: TRBV7-8
clone size: once
J gene: TRBJ2-2
CDR3 protein: ASSPMGGVTGELF

D gene: .
V gene: TRBV7-9
clone size: .
J gene: TRBJ2-7
CDR3 protein: ASSPSSYEQY

D gene: .
V gene: TRBV19
clone size: .
J gene: TRBJ2-1
CDR3 protein: ASRVGRFSEQF

D gene: TRBD1
V gene: TRBV4-1
clone size: once
J gene: TRBJ2-7
CDR3 protein: ARGGQGEYEQY

D gene: .
V gene: TRBV25-1
clone size: once
J gene: TRBJ2-7
CDR3 protein: ASSATSGVGRKPYEQY

D gene: TRBD1
V gene: TRBV6-4
clone size: .
J gene: TRBJ1-2
CDR3 protein: ASRSTGDTNYGYT

D gene: TRBD2
V gene: TRBV5-1
clone size: .
J gene: TRBJ2-7
CDR3 protein: ASSPTSGAPYEQY

D gene: TRBD1
V gene: TRBV5-1
clone size: .
J gene: TRBJ1-1
CDR3 protein: ASSRKQGGGTEAF

D gene: .
V gene: TRBV30
clone size: .
J gene: TRBJ2-1
CDR3 protein: ACDWYNEQF

D gene: .
V gene: TRBV28
clone size: .
J gene: TRBJ2-5
CDR3 protein: ASSPSRRGGETQY

D gene: TRBD1
V gene: TRBV5-6
clone size: once
J gene: TRBJ2-1
CDR3 protein: ASRGEDRDVNEQF

D gene: TRBD2
V gene: TRBV19
clone size: .
J gene: TRBJ2-2
CDR3 protein: ASSIGLAGAGGELF

D gene: TRBD1
V gene: TRBV7-9
clone size: .
J gene: TRBJ2-5
CDR3 protein: ASSSTGSRETQY

D gene: .
V gene: TRBV30
clone size: .
J gene: TRBJ1-1
CDR3 protein: AWSKGSVEAF

D gene: TRBD2
V gene: TRBV9
clone size: .
J gene: TRBJ2-7
CDR3 protein: ASSVGRGVGYEQY

D gene: .
V gene: TRBV7-9
clone size: .
J gene: TRBJ1-5
CDR3 protein: ASSSVDQPQH

D gene: TRBD2
V gene: TRBV5-1
clone size: .
J gene: TRBJ2-1
CDR3 protein: ARGTSGRAEQF

D gene: .
V gene: TRBV7-8
clone size: once
J gene: TRBJ2-6
CDR3 protein: ASSLLLTSSGANVLT

D gene: TRBD2
V gene: TRBV11-2
clone size: .
J gene: TRBJ2-1
CDR3 protein: ASSLLAGGEQF

D gene: TRBD1
V gene: TRBV7-8
clone size: .
J gene: TRBJ1-4
CDR3 protein: ASSLVRRQGRVANEKLF

D gene: .
V gene: TRBV7-9
clone size: .
J gene: TRBJ1-6
CDR3 protein: ASSLEPKGSPLH